This TCR beta chain was observed in a study of early T cells in non-severe SARS-CoV-2 infection (dated by TCRdb to about 2021). Background on the whole study: TCR sequencing used bulk RNA from unsorted whole blood, so alpha and beta chains could not be paired.

Set within a cohort of healthcare workers in London, UK, this nested case-control study involved weekly PCR testing of nasopharyngeal swabs along with blood sampling. Healthcare workers were enrolled in the week of the UK lockdown, from 23 to 31 March 2020, and were followed every week for up to roughly 16 weeks. What the study reported, not specific to this receptor: VDJdb matching was skewed toward anti-spike CD8 responses and likely underestimated virus-specific expansions, missing private and CD4 specificities.

Measured from the cysteine to the phenylalanine, the CDR3 is 16 residues long. Only CDR3 DNA remains: 48 bases, in frame from the first base. Trimming costs V 2 bases and J 0 bases, and their ends lie 14 bases apart. Reading the germline V gene gives CDR1 SNHLY and CDR2 FYNNEI. Libraries were prepared through 5' RACE. Instrument on record: NextSeq 500. The TCR library protocol attached unique molecular identifiers to individual cDNA molecules to correct for sequencing error and PCR bias. Both TCR alpha and beta chains were sequenced, and tight co-correlation was observed between alpha and beta sequence abundances in each sample. As for how the authors treated the data: Decombinator V4 was used to annotate TCR sequences for V gene, J gene and CDR3. Expanded TCRs were defined as changing significantly between any two time points under a Poisson model with p below 0.0001. TCR abundances were normalised to the total number of TCRs sequenced per sample and expressed as counts per million. MAIT TCRs were defined by TRAV1-2 paired with TRAJ12, TRAJ20 or TRAJ33, and iNKT TCRs by TRAV10 paired with TRAJ18. VDJdb, accessed 1 November 2021, was searched for CMV, EBV and SARS-CoV-2 annotated TCRs, with TCRs annotated for multiple antigens excluded. TCRdb cleaned the public reads at Q25 with fastp, built clones with MiXCR and kept in-frame beta chains. Rows with one shared CDR3 protein collapse into an entry with the most common genes and DNA. TCRdb, not the authors, supplied the V and J calls. In this sample the table shows about 110,000 distinct CDR3 sequences, over 10% of which occur a single time. Clones ranked in the top ten supply around 3% of the sample.

This clonotype was detected many times. Which antigen it targets is not known. No much larger clonotype is one base removed from it; base qualities were not supplied. Source material: whole blood. This sequence originates from an adult who was a healthcare worker with PCR-confirmed SARS-CoV-2 infection or an uninfected control (not recorded which). The V and J segments used are TRBV2 and TRBJ2-7; the D segment might be TRBD1 or TRBD2, since each matches 5 bases. The CDR3 has the sequence CASSEPNGAPSYEQYF. In nucleotide form, the sequence is TGTGCCAGCAGTGAACCGAACGGGGCTCCCTCCTACGAGCAGTACTTC.